The rows below give T cell receptor beta chains drawn from one sample of a study of OX40 agonist ivuxolimab in advanced cancers. The data were produced by immunoSEQ multiplex PCR, yet TCRdb's version contains in-frame clones alone and is incomplete. The repertoire holds under 90,000 clones, with roughly 84% as singletons. Sample: CD4+ or CD8+ T cells sorted from blood, taken in a trial of the OX40 agonist ivuxolimab. These receptors were obtained from an adult with an advanced solid tumor such as melanoma, head and neck, liver or kidney cancer. Both conserved end residues are part of each CDR3. The order of the fields is V gene, CDR3 protein.

V gene: TRBV12-5
CDR3 protein: CASAHGSLAGLQETQYF

V gene: TRBV11-3
CDR3 protein: CASSRYSAVGELFF

V gene: TRBV10-2
CDR3 protein: CASSVQIQETQYF

V gene: TRBV10-3
CDR3 protein: CAIRAGTGGDYGYTF

V gene: TRBV5-1
CDR3 protein: CASSLSSGVPYEQYF

V gene: TRBV7-9
CDR3 protein: CASHGSGVYEQYF

V gene: TRBV30
CDR3 protein: CAWSGRSYNSPLHF

V gene: TRBV30
CDR3 protein: CAWSEEGWETQYF

V gene: TRBV29-1
CDR3 protein: CSVADRGNTIYF

V gene: TRBV11-3
CDR3 protein: CASTLGGAQDEQFF

V gene: TRBV5-4
CDR3 protein: CASSYVRGAVDTEAFF

V gene: TRBV30
CDR3 protein: CAWTNRDRRNEKLFF

V gene: TRBV30
CDR3 protein: CAWASGGADTQYF

V gene: TRBV13
CDR3 protein: CASSPIADRSTDTQYF

V gene: TRBV7-7
CDR3 protein: CASSLVGGPYNEQFF

V gene: TRBV5-1
CDR3 protein: CASSLEGEGYGYTF

V gene: TRBV29-1
CDR3 protein: CSVDQGGETQYF

V gene: TRBV6-5
CDR3 protein: CASSYSGLSILYGYTF

V gene: TRBV27
CDR3 protein: CASMLRAETQYF

V gene: TRBV6-1
CDR3 protein: CASSEEWSVSSYEQYF

V gene: TRBV30
CDR3 protein: CASGTGGTDTQYF

V gene: TRBV6-1
CDR3 protein: CASSVLAENEQFF

V gene: TRBV19
CDR3 protein: CASNRGGRGGYGYTF

V gene: TRBV9
CDR3 protein: CASSVGEYNQPQHF

V gene: TRBV27
CDR3 protein: CASSLGRFNTGELFF

V gene: TRBV5-1
CDR3 protein: CASSQGQRGGYTF

V gene: TRBV5-4
CDR3 protein: CASSYPKRPGEKLFF

V gene: TRBV5-1
CDR3 protein: CASSSRDKGDGYTF

V gene: TRBV6-5
CDR3 protein: CASSRDREYPQYF

V gene: TRBV19
CDR3 protein: CASNPTSRRAKNIQYF

V gene: TRBV7-8
CDR3 protein: CASSSGTSISTDTQYF

V gene: TRBV6-1
CDR3 protein: CASSENSRVRDQPQHF

V gene: TRBV5-1
CDR3 protein: CASSLGSGTTDTQYF

V gene: TRBV18
CDR3 protein: CASSPTGNSGNEQYF

V gene: TRBV5-1
CDR3 protein: CASSLEGHKNTEAFF

V gene: TRBV5-1
CDR3 protein: CASSLAGETQYF

V gene: TRBV5-1
CDR3 protein: CASSLTGTAYEQYF

V gene: TRBV18
CDR3 protein: CASSHLVGVGYGYTF

V gene: TRBV11-2
CDR3 protein: CASSLKGDYYGYTF

V gene: TRBV6-4
CDR3 protein: CASSVGLAGGGEQFF

V gene: TRBV6-1
CDR3 protein: CASSRTAQGEKLFF